The following is a TCR beta chain sequence with its context. Its specific antigen is unknown. Base qualities are missing; no much larger clone stands one base away. The identical CDR3 is also encoded by other nucleotide sequences in the sample. The entire isolated RNA was reverse transcribed using the High Capacity cDNA Reverse Transcription Kit, and thus expressed TCRB transcripts were sequenced. Naive, central memory and regulatory T cell samples underwent deep immunoSEQ sequencing, averaging around 3.7 million total reads per sample. Sorted cells were lysed in RLT buffer, and RNA was extracted using DNase-treated RNeasy Micro or Mini kits according to cell number. To prevent cross-contamination, each cell subset was processed individually, whereas patient and healthy donor samples were processed jointly. TCRB sequences were amplified from cDNA with the immunoSEQ multiplex PCR, producing 87-bp fragments spanning the CDR3 region. Sequencing of the amplicons was done on the Illumina HiSeq platform. The paper's data handling went like this. Synthetic template baselines were used to correct PCR bias computationally, reads within Hamming distance 2 were collapsed together, and singletons that could not be merged were discarded. Reads were aligned against IMGT to assign V, D and J genes, CDR3 length and insertions or deletions at six rearrangement sites. Within each subset, clonotype counts were normalized to sorted cell number, and only after that were true diversity and Gini coefficients computed with the tcR R package. The overlap coefficient, calculated on TCRB nucleotide sequences, was used to quantify repertoire sharing. TCRdb mirrors the immuneACCESS table, restricted to in-frame sequences. Some clones are absent from its copies; in checked studies, under half trace to an unresolved V gene, and the reason for the others is unknown. D and trimming come from the DNA, and the V and J calls and clone size come from that table. Recorded for this sample are 300,000 or so clones; around 9.7% of them occurred a single time. Of the sample, about 1% falls within the top ten clones.

Each donor gave one peripheral blood draw, averaging around 120 mL, which was collected into heparinised tubes. A BD FACSAria II was used to sort naive, central memory, regulatory and stem cell-like memory CD4+ T cells with a panel that included CD45RO, CCR7, CD25, CD127, CD95 and CD27. A purity above 95% was achieved for all sorted populations. Right away, PBMCs were isolated by Lymphoprep density gradient centrifugation and were stained directly, with no culture step. To minimize batch effects, samples were stained and sorted in pairs, one healthy donor with one patient per experiment. The sample is drawn from a study of beta chain features in type 1 diabetes (dated by TCRdb to the late 2010s). For context, the study as a whole: Patients and healthy donors did not differ in mean age, gender distribution, total cell number or subset yield. A total of around 100 million sorted cells were examined across all samples, and RNA yield correlated strongly with the number of cells per subset. The study compared TCRB repertoires of sorted circulating CD4+ T cell subsets between recently diagnosed type 1 diabetes patients and matched healthy donors. Naive and central memory subsets were obtained from all 30 or so donors, but regulatory and stem cell-like memory subsets were isolated from only 8 patients and roughly eight healthy donors.

The study at large found these results: Naive, central memory and regulatory TCRB repertoires appeared to be more similar among patients than among healthy donors. At VDJ recombination sites, type 1 diabetes patients had fewer insertions and more deleted nucleotides, which implies abnormalities in thymic rearrangement. PCR may preferentially amplify shorter templates, but because patient and control samples were amplified and corrected together, any resulting skew would affect both groups equally. A moderate but significant shortening of TCRB CDR3 length was observed in type 1 diabetes patients in all four CD4+ subsets. Because cDNA rather than genomic DNA was sequenced, highly expressing activated cells could have been over-represented, although no difference in activation and CD3 levels was found between groups. Only small numbers of individuals were included in the HLA sub-analyses, which left unresolved whether HLA type had any influence on TCRB rearrangement.

The junction carries 7 bases between V and J, which are trimmed by 2 bases and 2 bases respectively. From its cysteine to its phenylalanine, the CDR3 spans 13 amino acids. CDR3 DNA only is kept here, 39 bases in frame from base 1. For CDR1 and CDR2, the germline V gene lists KGHSH and LQKENI. The rearranged chain carries TRBV18 and TRBJ2-7; no D gene can be assigned with confidence. The source of this sequence is a man aged 25 to 45 with type 1 diabetes. The sample consisted of central memory CD4+ T cells from blood. The CDR3 protein: CASSPSETYEQYF. The sequence in DNA is TGTGCCAGCTCACCAAGTGAAACCTACGAGCAGTACTTC. Joined to the reference TRBV18 and TRBJ2-7 proteins, this CDR3 gives the full variable domain: NAGVMQNPRHLVRRRGQEARLRCSPMKGHSHVYWYRQLPEEGLKFMVYLQKENIIDESGMPKERFSAEFPKEGPSILRIQQVVRGDSAAYFCASSPSETYEQYFGPGTRLTVT.